Following are 18 T cell receptor beta chains from one sample sequenced in a study of CD8+ T cells in alopecia areata. The sample's treatment: oral pan-JAK inhibitor, 5-10 mg twice daily. Reverse transcribed after extraction, RNA yielded cDNA as the sequencing template. Assay used: immunoSEQ multiplex PCR; TCRdb lists only in-frame clones, some missing. The table shows about 210,000 clones, with 43% occurring only once. This specimen consisted of CD4+ T cells sorted from blood, obtained around week 37, from a patient treated with tofacitinib. These receptors were obtained from a human donor with alopecia areata.

This clone was observed a handful of times. This chain uses TRBV7-2 with TRBJ2-1, with unresolved D. V gave up 1 base and J gave up 2 bases, with 6 bases separating them. The CDR3 runs to 14 residues. Germline V lookup: CDR1 SGHTA, CDR2 FQGNSA. CDR3 nucleotides: TGTGCCAGCAGCTTAGGACTGGCCTACAATGAGCAGTTCTTC. It codes for CASSLGLAYNEQFF.

The rearrangement joins TRBV6-1 to TRBJ2-7; TRBD1 agrees at 10 bases. V lost 10 bases and J lost 3; bases outside the gene matches: 6. The CDR3 length is 13 residues. The germline V gene has CDR1 MNHNS and CDR2 SASEGT. CDR3 amino acids: CATGQGSFYEQYF. As DNA, the CDR3 is TGTGCCACGGGACAGGGGAGTTTCTACGAGCAGTACTTC.

The chain combines TRBV5-1 with TRBJ1-1, with TRBD1 as a possible D gene (6 bases). The CDR3 extends over 14 amino acids. Trimming left V 3 bases short and J 8 bases short, with 17 bases between. CDR1 and CDR2 from the germline V gene are SGHRS and YFSETQ. The CDR3 is CASSWGAQGTEAFF. DNA of the CDR3: TGCGCCAGCAGCTGGGGGGCGCAGGGGACGGAAGCTTTCTTT.

This chain links TRBV9 with TRBJ1-2; D might be TRBD1 (5 bases). The CDR3 totals 15 residues. Looked up from germline, CDR1 is SGDLS and CDR2 is YYNGEE. V shed 3 bases and J shed 3 bases, with 15 bases lying between them. The CDR3 sequence is CASSAGWGLDYGYTF. CDR3 DNA: TGTGCCAGCAGCGCGGGATGGGGACTGGACTATGGCTACACCTTC.

This clone turned up a few times. The chain has TRBV7-8 and TRBJ2-7, with 11 bases matching TRBD2. Germline trimming cut 5 bases from V and 2 bases from J; bases unmatched to any gene: 5. Germline V gives CDR1 SGHVS, CDR2 FQNEAQ. CDR3 length: 15 residues. The CDR3 DNA follows: TGTGCCAGCAGCATACTAGCGGGAGTGGCCTACGAGCAGTACTTC. Translating gives CASSILAGVAYEQYF.

The DNA for the CDR3 is TGTGCCAGCAGCCTCCGGACTAGCTCTACCTCAGGAGAGACCCAGTACTTC. This encodes CASSLRTSSTSGETQYF. This chain uses TRBV11-2 with TRBJ2-5, with 8 bases fitting TRBD2. In germline, CDR1 is SGHAT, CDR2 FQNNGV. The V and J ends lost 5 bases and 4 bases, in that order; junction bases with no gene match: 15. The CDR3 is 17 amino acids. Filled out from reference TRBV11-2 and TRBJ2-5, the complete variable domain reads EAGVAQSPRYKIIEKRQSVAFWCNPISGHATLYWYQQILGQGPKLLIQFQNNGVVDDSQLPKDRFSAERLKGVDSTLKIQPAKLEDSAVYLCASSLRTSSTSGETQYFGPGTRLLVL.

In this sample, this clone turned up a few times. This sequence joins TRBV5-4 and TRBJ2-5; 7 bases match TRBD2. This CDR3 has 14 residues. After removal of 3 bases from V and 1 base from J, the junction contained 3 bases not matched to a gene. Germline assignment: CDR1 SGHNT and CDR2 YYREEE (reference sequence). Here the CDR3 DNA reads TGTGCCAGCAGCTCGGGCGGGGGCCAAGAGACCCAGTACTTC. This encodes CASSSGGGQETQYF.

This clone was seen a handful of times. V is TRBV15 and J is TRBJ2-7; TRBD1 agrees at 8 bases. In germline, CDR1 is LNHNV, CDR2 YYDKDF (reference sequence). The CDR3 is 14 amino acids. V shed 0 bases and J 3 bases; nucleotides not matched to a gene: 1. In DNA form, the CDR3 reads TGTGCCACCAGCAGAGATACAGGGGGCTACGAGCAGTACTTC. It encodes CATSRDTGGYEQYF. The whole variable domain, remainder taken from reference TRBV15 and TRBJ2-7, is DAMVIQNPRYQVTQFGKPVTLSCSQTLNHNVMYWYQQKSSQAPKLLFHYYDKDFNNEADTPDNFQSRRPNTSFCFLDIRSPGLGDTAMYLCATSRDTGGYEQYFGPGTRLTVT.

This clone was counted only a few times. The chain carries TRBV13 and TRBJ2-3, with TRBD1 matching over 9 bases. The germline gives CDR1 PRHDT, CDR2 FYEKMQ (reference sequence). Germline trimming cut 5 bases from V and 4 bases from J; bases unmatched to any gene: 7. This CDR3 comprises 15 residues. CDR3 amino acids: CASSPRDRVADTQYF. The DNA of the CDR3 is TGTGCCAGCAGCCCAAGGGACAGGGTGGCAGATACGCAGTATTTT. Combining the CDR3 with reference TRBV13 and TRBJ2-3 gives the whole variable domain AAGVIQSPRHLIKEKRETATLKCYPIPRHDTVYWYQQGPGQDPQFLISFYEKMQSDKGSIPDRFSAQQFSDYHSELNMSSLELGDSALYFCASSPRDRVADTQYFGPGTRLTVL.

This rearrangement joins TRBV6-5 to TRBJ2-3; weak D call: TRBD2 (5 bases). The germline gives CDR1 MNHEY, CDR2 SVGAGI. Trimming shortened V by 4 bases and J by 1 base, and 9 bases separated the two germline ends. The CDR3 has 14 residues. The CDR3 reads CASSSSGRTDTQYF. CDR3 in DNA: TGTGCCAGCAGTTCGAGCGGCCGCACAGATACGCAGTATTTT.

The chain couples TRBV6-6 to TRBJ2-7; perhaps D is TRBD1 or TRBD2 (6 bases each). This CDR3 is 15 amino acids long. Trimming removed 6 bases from V and 7 bases from J, with 22 bases in between. Germline CDR1 MNHNY, CDR2 SVGAGI (reference sequence). CDR3 sequence reads: CASSSQDYPQGEQYF. CDR3 nucleotide sequence: TGTGCCAGCAGCTCCCAGGACTATCCCCAGGGGGAGCAGTACTTC.

The chain couples TRBV28 to TRBJ2-5; 9 bases are shared with TRBD1. The germline V gene has CDR1 MDHEN and CDR2 SYDVKM. This CDR3 contains 13 residues. The V gene end was trimmed by 10 bases and the J gene end by 4 bases; junction bases not matched to a gene: 7. The CDR3: CATRQGEPETQYF. In DNA form, the CDR3 reads TGTGCCACCAGACAGGGGGAACCAGAGACCCAGTACTTC. Supplemented by reference TRBV28 and TRBJ2-5, the full variable domain reads DVKVTQSSRYLVKRTGEKVFLECVQDMDHENMFWYRQDPGLGLRLIYFSYDVKMKEKGDIPEGYSVSREKKERFSLILESASTNQTSMYLCATRQGEPETQYFGPGTRLLVL.

This clone was seen only a few times. The chain has TRBV7-9 and TRBJ2-1, with D perhaps assigned TRBD1 or TRBD2 (5 bases each). V was cut by 1 base and J by 4 bases, with 11 bases left in between. CDR1 is SEHNR and CDR2 is FQNEAQ in the germline V gene (reference sequence). The length of the CDR3 is 15 residues. The CDR3 DNA sequence: TGTGCCAGCAGCTTAGGTGGGGGAACTTACAATGAGCAGTTCTTC. Translated: CASSLGGGTYNEQFF.

The chain links TRBV6-1 to TRBJ1-2, with a tentative D call TRBD1 (5 bases). The ends were cut back, 7 bases at V and 7 bases at J, with 13 bases in the middle. CDR1 and CDR2 (germline): MNHNS, SASEGT. This CDR3 comprises 12 residues. The CDR3 DNA reads as TGTGCCAGCACCCTTCGGGGACTTGGCTACACCTTC. Protein: CASTLRGLGYTF.

The rearrangement links TRBV10-2 to TRBJ2-2; a possible D gene is TRBD2 (5 bases). The V end was cut by 8 bases, the J end by 5 bases, with 6 bases between. This CDR3 comprises 11 residues. Germline V gene sequence: CDR1 WSHSY, CDR2 SAAADI. This CDR3 reads CASAGTGELFF. CDR3 DNA: TGCGCCAGCGCGGGTACCGGGGAGCTGTTTTTT.

The rearrangement links TRBV4-3 to TRBJ1-2; TRBD1 might be the D (5 bases). This CDR3 is 15 amino acids long. The germline gives CDR1 LGHNA, CDR2 YSLEER. V was cut by 0 bases and J by 3 bases, with 11 bases left in between. The CDR3 here is CASSQDRGFHYGYTF. DNA of the CDR3: TGCGCCAGCAGCCAAGATCGGGGCTTCCACTATGGCTACACCTTC.

A few counts support this clone. The chain is built from TRBV29-1 and TRBJ2-1; D not resolved. V lost 6 bases, J lost 7 bases, and 16 bases lay in between. CDR1 is SQVTM, CDR2 ANQGSEA, per germline. CDR3 length: 13 residues. The CDR3 DNA is TGCAGCGTCCTGGAAGGCCAGAGGAATGAGCAGTTCTTC. It yields the protein CSVLEGQRNEQFF.

The rearrangement links TRBV29-1 to TRBJ2-7; D may be TRBD1 or TRBD2 (5 bases each). The CDR3 extends over 15 amino acids. Trimming took off 4 bases at V and 3 bases at J, with 19 bases between the two ends. Germline CDR1 SQVTM, CDR2 ANQGSEA. This chain's CDR3 is CSVGEGTVRSYEQYF. DNA of the CDR3: TGCAGCGTTGGAGAAGGGACGGTCAGAAGCTACGAGCAGTACTTC.